Presented here are 10 T cell receptor beta chains from one specimen sequenced in a study of CD8+ T cells in alopecia areata (dated by TCRdb to the late 2010s). This specimen's time point label, per the study, means: baseline before oral tofacitinib. Library generation was performed with the immunoSEQ multiplex PCR assay. To provide template for TCR sequencing, every sample had RNA extracted and reverse transcribed into cDNA. TCRdb provides this immuneACCESS table in a form limited to in-frame rearrangements. Some clones are lacking; in checked studies, under half of them reflect an unresolved V gene, and why the rest are absent is not known. The sample table records roughly 130,000 clones; 45% to 60% of these occur just once. The ten top clones hold 4.5% of the sample. Sequenced here: CD4+ T cells sorted from blood, sampled at week 0. The receptor set was obtained from a human donor with alopecia areata.

The chain employs TRBV7-9 and TRBJ2-5, with a tentative D call TRBD2 (5 bases). Germline CDR1 SEHNR, CDR2 FQNEAQ (reference sequence). Trimming cost V 5 bases and J 5 bases, with 18 bases left between them. This CDR3 has 15 residues. In nucleotides, the CDR3 is TGTGCCAGCAGCCTAACACTCCGAGGGATTGAGACCCAGTACTTC. This gives the protein CASSLTLRGIETQYF.

This chain joins TRBV10-3 and TRBJ2-7, with D perhaps TRBD1 or TRBD2 (6 bases each). The germline CDR1 and CDR2 sequences are ENHRY and SYGVKD. Deletions cut 0 bases from V and 9 bases from J, with 27 bases between. This CDR3 region has 18 residues. CDR3 protein: CAISESVLTGAAQIGQYF. CDR3 in DNA: TGTGCCATCAGTGAGTCGGTCCTTACGGGGGCTGCGCAAATCGGGCAGTACTTC.

The table lists this clone with a few counts. J is TRBJ1-5 and V is TRBV30; no firm D call. CDR3 length: 13 amino acids. Per the germline V gene, CDR1 is GTSNPN and CDR2 is SVGIG (reference sequence). Trimming took 5 bases from V and 7 from J, leaving 15 bases between them. Here the CDR3 reads CAWGNSDEQPQHF. The DNA for the CDR3 is TGTGCCTGGGGTAACAGTGATGAGCAGCCCCAGCATTTT.

The gene calls are TRBV19 and TRBJ2-7; D is perhaps TRBD1 (6 bases). V lost 1 base, J lost 4 bases, and 11 bases lay in between. The CDR3 spans 14 residues. CDR1 is LNHDA, CDR2 SQIVND, per germline (reference sequence). This CDR3 is CASSIAGDEYEQYF. The CDR3 DNA reads as TGTGCCAGTAGTATAGCAGGGGACGAATACGAGCAGTACTTC.

This sequence joins TRBV30 and TRBJ1-4; a possible D gene is TRBD1 (6 bases). The length of the CDR3 is 13 residues. Trimming stripped 7 bases from V and 10 bases from J, with 19 bases between. Germline V gene lookup returns CDR1 GTSNPN and CDR2 SVGIG (reference sequence). CDR3 region: CASGDQGRGKLFF. In nucleotides, the CDR3 is TGTGCCTCAGGGGATCAGGGAAGGGGAAAACTGTTTTTT.

Here the CDR3 DNA reads TGTGCCAGCAGACAAGACGGAGGAGAGACCCAGTACTTC. Translating it yields CASRQDGGETQYF. The rearrangement links TRBV6-5 to TRBJ2-5; possibly TRBD2 for D (5 bases). CDR3 length: 13 amino acids. Germline CDR1 reads MNHEY; CDR2 reads SVGAGI. Trimming shortened V by 6 bases and J by 4 bases, and 12 bases separated the two germline ends.

The table lists this clone with a few counts. The chain has TRBV15 and TRBJ2-5, with 10 nucleotides matching TRBD1. J lost 6 bases, V lost 1 base, and 2 bases had no gene match. Germline CDR1 reads LNHNV; CDR2 reads YYDKDF (reference sequence). The CDR3 sequence is 14 residues long. CDR3 DNA sequence: TGTGCCACCAGCAGAGGACAGGGGGCAAAGACCCAGTACTTC. This sequence encodes CATSRGQGAKTQYF.

V and J are TRBV7-9 and TRBJ2-2, with unresolved D. Deletions cut 0 bases from V and 2 bases from J, with 10 bases between. Per the germline V gene, CDR1 is SEHNR and CDR2 is FQNEAQ (reference sequence). The CDR3 loop spans 16 amino acids. CDR3 in amino acids: CASSLAPPGNTGELFF. In DNA, the CDR3 is TGTGCCAGCAGCTTAGCGCCTCCTGGAAACACCGGGGAGCTGTTTTTT.

The chain combines TRBV6-1 with TRBJ2-5; maybe TRBD1 (5 bases). V lost 2 bases and J lost 2, with 9 bases in between. CDR3 length: 14 amino acids. Germline V gene sequence: CDR1 MNHNS, CDR2 SASEGT. DNA of the CDR3: TGTGCCAGCAGTGAAATTGACAGTCAAGAGACCCAGTACTTC. It yields the protein CASSEIDSQETQYF.

This chain connects TRBV2 to TRBJ1-5, with a weak D call TRBD1 (5 bases). In germline, CDR1 is SNHLY, CDR2 FYNNEI. V was cut by 7 bases and J by 5 bases, with 12 bases left in between. The CDR3 covers 13 residues. CDR3 sequence: CASKSAGYQPQHF. The CDR3, as DNA: TGTGCCAGCAAATCGGCAGGGTATCAGCCCCAGCATTTT.